This paragraph reports one T cell receptor (beta chain). The data were obtained in a study of blood T cell repertoires in COVID-19. Study-wide context: Samples of COVID-19 (acute and convalescent) were obtained from the United States, Italy and Spain. T cells, B-cell-depleted T cells, or PBMCs supplied cDNA or gDNA.

In the original processing: Quantification of nucleated cells was approximated via reference gene primer amplification. Clones were sequenced by immunoSEQ multiplex PCR, and TCRdb holds only the in-frame ones, with some missing. The V and J calls and clone size were taken over from that table, and D and trimming were inferred from the DNA. The sample includes about 110,000 clones, 65% to 80% of them seen just once. With V trimmed by 2 bases and J by 8 bases, 12 bases remained unmatched. This CDR3 has 16 residues. Germline V gene sequence: CDR1 SEHNR, CDR2 FQNEAQ (reference sequence). Sequenced input: peripheral blood. V is TRBV7-9 and J is TRBJ2-7; 10 bases line up with TRBD2. The origin of this receptor is a human donor with acute or convalescent COVID-19. The donor label of this sample is uncertain. This chain's CDR3 is CASSLQASGGVRQQYF. The CDR3 nucleotides are TGTGCCAGCAGCTTACAAGCTAGCGGGGGCGTTAGACAGCAGTACTTC. Full variable domain (outside the CDR3, taken from reference TRBV7-9 and TRBJ2-7): DTGVSQNPRHKITKRGQNVTFRCDPISEHNRLYWYRQTLGQGPEFLTYFQNEAQLEKSRLLSDRFSAERPKGSFSTLEIQRTEQGDSAMYLCASSLQASGGVRQQYFGPGTRLTVT.